This TCR beta chain emerged from a study of neurological immune-mediated disorders. This clonotype has a count of ten or more. cDNA synthesis was performed by 5'RACE with 10-nucleotide random UMIs. Each CDR3 protein gets one entry after TCRdb re-called the 5' RACE reads with MiXCR. The repertoire holds about 48,000 distinct CDR3 sequences, with about an eighth as singletons. The CDR3 extends over 15 amino acids. Between the trimmed V and J ends, which lost 0 bases and 1 base, there was a span of 8 bases. Germline V gives CDR1 SGDLS, CDR2 YYNGEE. The time point was: longitudinal time-point 3. The gene calls are TRBV9 and TRBJ1-5; tentatively, D is TRBD1 (6 bases). Sequences were obtained from PBMCs. This TCR came from a male donor with HTLV-1-associated myelopathy (HAM/TSP). CDR3: CASSVDGTSNQPQHF. The CDR3 coding sequence is TGTGCCAGCAGCGTAGATGGGACAAGCAATCAGCCCCAGCATTTT.